The source of this T cell receptor beta chain is a study of cytomegalovirus exposure and HLA in healthy donors. At the level of the study: Unique TCR beta sequences numbering approximately 120 million came from 190 million or so T cells in an earlier analysis.

As for this clone: Its antigen is undetermined.

V was shortened by 0 bases and J by 6 bases, with 6 bases between the two germline ends. This CDR3 comprises 13 residues. Germline values: CDR1 SGHNT, CDR2 YENEEA. 60 Vbeta and 13 Jbeta primers were used in PCR. Assay used: immunoSEQ multiplex PCR; TCRdb lists only in-frame clones, some missing. The table has about 130,000 clones, about 81% seen once. Study conclusions and caveats: Published work reported that the classifier diagnosed cytomegalovirus status with high specificity and sensitivity.

The V call is TRBV11-3, the J call TRBJ2-1; D unresolved. The sequence was collected from a woman aged 30 to 39 in good health and CMV-seronegative. Material: PBMCs. The CDR3 region is CASSLDRINEQFF. The CDR3 coding sequence is TGTGCCAGCAGCTTAGACAGGATCAATGAGCAGTTCTTC.